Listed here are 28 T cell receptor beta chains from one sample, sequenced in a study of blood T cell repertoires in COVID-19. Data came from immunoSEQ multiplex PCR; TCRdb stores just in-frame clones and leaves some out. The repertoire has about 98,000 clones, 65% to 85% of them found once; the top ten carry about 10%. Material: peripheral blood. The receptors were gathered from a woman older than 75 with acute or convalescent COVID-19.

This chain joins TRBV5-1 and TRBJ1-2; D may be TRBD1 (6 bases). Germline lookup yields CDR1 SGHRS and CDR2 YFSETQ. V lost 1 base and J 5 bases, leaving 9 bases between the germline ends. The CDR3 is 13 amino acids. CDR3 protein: CASSLLQGYGYTF. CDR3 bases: TGCGCCAGCAGCTTGTTACAGGGTTATGGCTACACCTTC.

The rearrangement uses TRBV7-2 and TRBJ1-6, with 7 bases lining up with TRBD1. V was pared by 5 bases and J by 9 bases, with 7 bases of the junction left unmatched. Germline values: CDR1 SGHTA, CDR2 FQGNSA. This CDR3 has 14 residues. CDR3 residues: CASSPDRAGSPLHF. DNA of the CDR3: TGTGCCAGCAGCCCAGACAGGGCAGGTTCACCCCTCCACTTT. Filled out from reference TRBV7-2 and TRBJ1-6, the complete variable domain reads GAGVSQSPSNKVTEKGKDVELRCDPISGHTALYWYRQSLGQGLEFLIYFQGNSAPDKSGLPSDRFSAERTGGSVSTLTIQRTQQEDSAVYLCASSPDRAGSPLHFGNGTRLTVT.

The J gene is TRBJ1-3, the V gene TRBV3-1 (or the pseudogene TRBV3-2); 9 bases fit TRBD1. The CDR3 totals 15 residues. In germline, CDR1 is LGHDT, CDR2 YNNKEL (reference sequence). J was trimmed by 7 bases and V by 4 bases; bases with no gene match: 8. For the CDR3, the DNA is TGTGCCAGCAGCCCCCGGGACAGGGAAAGGAACACCATATATTTT. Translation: CASSPRDRERNTIYF.

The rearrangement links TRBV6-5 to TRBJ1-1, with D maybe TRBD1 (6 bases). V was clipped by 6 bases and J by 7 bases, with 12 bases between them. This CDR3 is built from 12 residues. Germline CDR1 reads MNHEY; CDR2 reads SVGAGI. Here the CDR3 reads CASSQGGGEAFF. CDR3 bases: TGTGCCAGCAGCCAGGGAGGGGGTGAAGCTTTCTTT.

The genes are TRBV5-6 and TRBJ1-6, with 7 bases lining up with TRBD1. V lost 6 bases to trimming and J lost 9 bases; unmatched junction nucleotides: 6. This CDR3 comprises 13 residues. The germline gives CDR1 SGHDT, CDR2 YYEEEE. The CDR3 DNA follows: TGTGCCAGCAACACCGACAGGGCTTCACCCCTCCACTTT. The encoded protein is CASNTDRASPLHF. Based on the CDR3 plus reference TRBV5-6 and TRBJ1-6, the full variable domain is DAGVTQSPTHLIKTRGQQVTLRCSPKSGHDTVSWYQQALGQGPQFIFQYYEEEERQRGNFPDRFSGHQFPNYSSELNVNALLLGDSALYLCASNTDRASPLHFGNGTRLTVT.

DNA of the CDR3: TGTGCCAGTAGTGGACGTACAGGGACAGGGAATGATGGCTACACCTTC. It yields the protein CASSGRTGTGNDGYTF. The chain carries TRBV19 and TRBJ1-2; 9 bases fit TRBD1. Germline V gene sequence: CDR1 LNHDA, CDR2 SQIVND (reference sequence). The V segment lost 5 bases and the J segment 6 bases; nucleotides outside the gene matches: 13. CDR3 length equals 16 residues. Supplemented by reference TRBV19 and TRBJ1-2, the full variable domain reads DGGITQSPKYLFRKEGQNVTLSCEQNLNHDAMYWYRQDPGQGLRLIYYSQIVNDFQKGDIAEGYSVSREKKESFPLTVTSAQKNPTAFYLCASSGRTGTGNDGYTFGSGTRLTVV.

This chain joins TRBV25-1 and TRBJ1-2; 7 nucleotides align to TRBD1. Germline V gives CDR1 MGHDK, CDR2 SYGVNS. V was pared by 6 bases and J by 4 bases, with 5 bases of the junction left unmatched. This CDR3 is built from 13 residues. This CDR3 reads CASSPTGVYGYTF. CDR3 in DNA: TGTGCCAGCAGCCCCACAGGGGTCTATGGCTACACCTTC.

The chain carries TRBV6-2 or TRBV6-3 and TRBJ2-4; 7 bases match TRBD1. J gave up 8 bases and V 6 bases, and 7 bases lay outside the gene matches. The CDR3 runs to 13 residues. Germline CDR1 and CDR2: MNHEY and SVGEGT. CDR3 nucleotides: TGTGCCAGCAGCGCCCGGACAGGAGACATTCAGTACTTC. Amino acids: CASSARTGDIQYF.

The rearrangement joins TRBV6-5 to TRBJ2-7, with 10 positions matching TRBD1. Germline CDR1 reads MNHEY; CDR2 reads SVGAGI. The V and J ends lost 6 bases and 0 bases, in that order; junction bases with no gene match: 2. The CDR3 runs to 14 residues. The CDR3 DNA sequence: TGTGCCAGCAGGCGGACAGGGGGCTCCTACGAGCAGTACTTC. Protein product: CASRRTGGSYEQYF.

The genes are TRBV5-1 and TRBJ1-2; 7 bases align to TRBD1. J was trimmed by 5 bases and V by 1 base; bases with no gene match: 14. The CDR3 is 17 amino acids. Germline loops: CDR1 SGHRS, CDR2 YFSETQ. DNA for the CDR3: TGCGCCAGCAGCTTGAATCTTCGCGACAGGGACCTTTATGGCTACACCTTC. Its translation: CASSLNLRDRDLYGYTF.

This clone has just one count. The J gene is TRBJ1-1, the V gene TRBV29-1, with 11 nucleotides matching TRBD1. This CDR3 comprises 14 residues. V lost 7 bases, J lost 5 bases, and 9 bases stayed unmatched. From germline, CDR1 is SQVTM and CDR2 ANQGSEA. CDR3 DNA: TGCAGCGCCCTTGTTGGGACAGGGGGGACTGAAGCTTTCTTT. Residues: CSALVGTGGTEAFF.

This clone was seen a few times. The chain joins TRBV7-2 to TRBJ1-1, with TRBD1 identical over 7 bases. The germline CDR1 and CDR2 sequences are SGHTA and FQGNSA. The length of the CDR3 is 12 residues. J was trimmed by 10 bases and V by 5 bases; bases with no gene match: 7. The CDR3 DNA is TGTGCCAGCAGCCCGACAGGGAGAGGAGCTTTCTTT. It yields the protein CASSPTGRGAFF.

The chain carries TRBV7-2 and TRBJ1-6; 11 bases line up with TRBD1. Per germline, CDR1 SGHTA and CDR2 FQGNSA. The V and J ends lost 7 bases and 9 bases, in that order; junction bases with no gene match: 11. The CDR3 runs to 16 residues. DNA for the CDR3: TGTGCCAGCAATCTCGCCCCGGGACAGGGGGTTTCACCCCTCCACTTT. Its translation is CASNLAPGQGVSPLHF. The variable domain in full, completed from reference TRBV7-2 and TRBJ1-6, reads GAGVSQSPSNKVTEKGKDVELRCDPISGHTALYWYRQSLGQGLEFLIYFQGNSAPDKSGLPSDRFSAERTGGSVSTLTIQRTQQEDSAVYLCASNLAPGQGVSPLHFGNGTRLTVT.

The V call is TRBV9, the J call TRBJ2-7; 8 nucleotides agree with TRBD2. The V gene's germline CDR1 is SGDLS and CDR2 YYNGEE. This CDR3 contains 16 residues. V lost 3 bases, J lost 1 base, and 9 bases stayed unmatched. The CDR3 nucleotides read TGTGCCAGCAGCGCCACCGGGACTAGTTTTTCCTACGAGCAGTACTTC. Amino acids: CASSATGTSFSYEQYF.

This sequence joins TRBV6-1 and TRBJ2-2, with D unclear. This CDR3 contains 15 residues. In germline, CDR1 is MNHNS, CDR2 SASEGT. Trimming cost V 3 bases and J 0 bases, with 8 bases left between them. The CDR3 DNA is TGTGCCAGCAGTGAGGTTCGGGCGAACACCGGGGAGCTGTTTTTT. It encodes CASSEVRANTGELFF.

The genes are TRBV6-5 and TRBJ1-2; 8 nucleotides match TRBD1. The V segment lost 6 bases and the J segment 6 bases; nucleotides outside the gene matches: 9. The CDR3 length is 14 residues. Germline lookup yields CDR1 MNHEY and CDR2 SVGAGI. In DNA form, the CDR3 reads TGTGCCAGCAGGGCTCCAGGACAGGGTCATGGCTACACCTTC. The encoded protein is CASRAPGQGHGYTF.

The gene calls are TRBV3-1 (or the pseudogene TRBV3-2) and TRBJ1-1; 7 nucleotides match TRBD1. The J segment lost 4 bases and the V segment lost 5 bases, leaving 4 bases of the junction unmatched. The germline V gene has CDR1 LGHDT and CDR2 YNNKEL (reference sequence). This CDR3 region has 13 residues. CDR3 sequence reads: CASSATGSTEAFF. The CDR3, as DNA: TGTGCCAGCAGCGCGACAGGGAGCACTGAAGCTTTCTTT.

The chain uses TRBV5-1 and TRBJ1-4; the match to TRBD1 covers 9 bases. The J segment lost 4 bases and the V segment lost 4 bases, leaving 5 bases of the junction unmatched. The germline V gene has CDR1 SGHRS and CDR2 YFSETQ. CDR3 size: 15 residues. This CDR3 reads CASSPQGAGNEKLFF. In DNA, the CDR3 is TGCGCCAGCAGCCCACAGGGGGCAGGTAATGAAAAACTGTTTTTT.

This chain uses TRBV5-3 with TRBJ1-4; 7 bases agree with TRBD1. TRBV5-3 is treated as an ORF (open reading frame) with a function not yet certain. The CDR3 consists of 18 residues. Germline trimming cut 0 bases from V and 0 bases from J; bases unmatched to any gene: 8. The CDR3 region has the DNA TGTGCCAGAAGCTTGGTCTTGGACAGGCTGACAACTAATGAAAAACTGTTTTTT. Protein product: CARSLVLDRLTTNEKLFF.

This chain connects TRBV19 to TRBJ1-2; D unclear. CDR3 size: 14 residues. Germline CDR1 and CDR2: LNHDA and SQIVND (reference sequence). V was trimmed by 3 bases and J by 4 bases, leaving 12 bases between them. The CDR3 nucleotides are TGTGCCAGTAGTATTGCGAACGCAATCTATGGCTACACCTTC. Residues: CASSIANAIYGYTF.

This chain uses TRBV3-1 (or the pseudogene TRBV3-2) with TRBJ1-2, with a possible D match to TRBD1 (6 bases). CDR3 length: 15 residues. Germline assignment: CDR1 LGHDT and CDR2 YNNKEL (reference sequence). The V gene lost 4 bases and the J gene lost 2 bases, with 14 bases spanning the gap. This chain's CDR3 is CASSRNSQGNYGYTF. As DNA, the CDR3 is TGTGCCAGCAGCCGCAACTCCCAGGGGAACTATGGCTACACCTTC.

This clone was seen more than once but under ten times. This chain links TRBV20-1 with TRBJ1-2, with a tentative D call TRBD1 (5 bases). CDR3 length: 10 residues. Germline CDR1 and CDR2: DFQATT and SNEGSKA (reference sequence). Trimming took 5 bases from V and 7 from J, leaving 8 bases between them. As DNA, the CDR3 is TGCAGTGCTCCTAGGGGTGGCTACACCTTC. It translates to CSAPRGGYTF.

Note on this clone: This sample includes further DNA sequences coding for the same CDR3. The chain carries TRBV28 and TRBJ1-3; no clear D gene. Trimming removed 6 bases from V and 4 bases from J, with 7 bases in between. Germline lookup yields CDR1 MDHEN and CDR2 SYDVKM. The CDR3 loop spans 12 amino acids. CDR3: CASSLRGNTIYF. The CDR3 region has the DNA TGTGCCAGCAGCTTGAGGGGAAACACCATATATTTT.

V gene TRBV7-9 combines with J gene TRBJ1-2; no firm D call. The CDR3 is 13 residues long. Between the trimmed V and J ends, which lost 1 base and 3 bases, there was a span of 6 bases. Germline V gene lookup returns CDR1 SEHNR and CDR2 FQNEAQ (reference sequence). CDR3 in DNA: TGTGCCAGCAGCTTAGGCACAGACTATGGCTACACCTTC. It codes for CASSLGTDYGYTF.

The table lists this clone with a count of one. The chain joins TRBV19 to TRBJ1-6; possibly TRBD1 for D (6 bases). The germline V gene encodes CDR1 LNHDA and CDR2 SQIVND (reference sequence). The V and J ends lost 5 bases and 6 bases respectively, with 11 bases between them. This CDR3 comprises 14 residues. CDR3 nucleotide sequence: TGTGCCAGTAGTGTTGGACAGCGTAATTCACCCCTCCACTTT. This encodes CASSVGQRNSPLHF.

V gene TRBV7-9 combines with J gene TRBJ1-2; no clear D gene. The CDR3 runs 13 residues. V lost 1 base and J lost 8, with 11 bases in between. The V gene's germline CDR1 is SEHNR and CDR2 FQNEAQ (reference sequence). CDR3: CASSLVGDRGYTF. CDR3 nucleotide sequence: TGTGCCAGCAGCTTAGTCGGGGATCGCGGCTACACCTTC.

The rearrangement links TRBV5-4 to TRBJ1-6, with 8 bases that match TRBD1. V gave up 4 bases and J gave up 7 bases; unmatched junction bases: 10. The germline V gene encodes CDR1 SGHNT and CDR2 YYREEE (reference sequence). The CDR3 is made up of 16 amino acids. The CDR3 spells CASSASRQGRNSPLHF. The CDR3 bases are TGTGCCAGCAGCGCATCTCGACAGGGGAGGAATTCACCCCTCCACTTT.

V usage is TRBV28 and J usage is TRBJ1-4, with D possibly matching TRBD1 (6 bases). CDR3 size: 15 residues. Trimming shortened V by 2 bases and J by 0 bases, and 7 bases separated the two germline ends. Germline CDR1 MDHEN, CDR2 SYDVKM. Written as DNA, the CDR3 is TGTGCCAGCAGTTTACCAGGGGCAACTAATGAAAAACTGTTTTTT. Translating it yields CASSLPGATNEKLFF.